This TCR beta chain originates from a study of persistence of HIV-infected CD4 T cells (dated by TCRdb to 2020 to 2022). Turning to the overall study: The median time the participants had spent on suppressive ART was around 8 years. Peripheral blood samples of up to roughly 200 mL were obtained at multiple time points, with the exception of a couple of participants, for whom leukapheresis was performed at a single time point. The TCR cluster analysis across participants included 8 participants for CMV and about 7 participants for Gag. The clonality of all cells in each sorted population was measured by TCRbeta sequencing, and the clonality of infected cells was measured by proviral sequencing. CMV- and HIV-1 Gag-responding CD4+ T cells were isolated from ART-treated individuals so that antigen-driven clonal expansion of HIV-1-infected cells could be examined. Study-wide conclusions, independent of this receptor: TCRbeta richness in CMV- and Gag-responding cells was significantly lower than in anti-CD3/anti-CD28-responding cells; CMV-responding cells had higher oligoclonality than CD3/CD28-stimulated and Gag-responding cells. The study involved few individuals and tested only a limited range of antigens. Antigen-responding cells were enriched for degenerate expanded CDR3beta sequences, which suggests convergent selection of CD4+ responses to CMV and Gag. Bulk TCR analyses could not be limited to the rare CMV-responding cells that actually contained HIV-1 proviruses. TCR oligoclonality correlated with proviral oligoclonality within the same sorted populations.

CDR1 is given as SGHAT and CDR2 as FQNNGV, both from the germline V gene. The cysteine opens and the phenylalanine closes a CDR3 of 12 amino acids. The CDR3 DNA has 36 bases and is translated from base 1. The germline ends are 10 bases apart after V is trimmed by 5 bases and J by 7 bases. This specimen's treatment or condition label, per the study, means: suppressive antiretroviral therapy. Cells were stimulated with a pool of overlapping HIV-1 Gag 15-mer peptides at 0.75 to 1 ug per peptide per mL. Responding CD4+ T cells were sorted on the basis of upregulation of both CD40 ligand and CD69. Participants were HIV-1-infected adults who started suppressive ART during chronic infection. Plasma HIV-1 RNA had been undetectable (below 50 copies/mL) in participants for at least 4 years. To be included, a participant needed positive CMV serology and a CD4+ T cell count above 400 cells/uL. Before stimulation, PBMCs were isolated using density centrifugation and depleted of CD8+ T cells. CD8-depleted PBMCs were stimulated for more than 15 hours with anti-CD28/CD49d costimulation, CD40-blocking antibody and enfuvirtide to prevent new infections. Cell sorting was performed on a Beckman Coulter MoFlo Legacy or XDP sorter, and dead cells were excluded with propidium iodide. The QIAamp DNA Mini Kit was used for genomic DNA extraction from samples above one million cells, and the Quick-DNA Microprep Kit was used otherwise.

The immunoSEQ hsTCRB assay version 4 in survey mode was used to sequence TCRbeta repertoires from genomic DNA. For TCRbeta sequencing, genomic DNA was diluted to 10 ng/uL, and up to about 1 ug was used per sample. In the paper's pipeline: TCRbeta data analysis was done in ImmunoSeq Analyzer 3.0, and diversity was calculated on productive nucleotide rearrangements. Using the Immunarch R package, lower-bound TCR diversity was estimated with the improved Chao index and clonality was estimated with the Gini coefficient. Nucleotide rearrangements that differed but encoded the same CDR3beta amino acid sequence were counted as separate clonotypes. TCRbeta sequences significantly enriched in antigen-responding cells relative to anti-CD3/anti-CD28-activated cells were identified by differential abundance analysis. TCRs were clustered by predicted peptide-MHC specificity with GLIPH2, both within individual participants and across merged participant data sets. TCRdb mirrors the immuneACCESS table, restricted to in-frame sequences. Some clones are absent from its copies; in checked studies, under half trace to an unresolved V gene, and the reason for the others is unknown. That table furnishes V, J and clone size, whereas the DNA furnished D and trimming. For this sample there are some 14,000 clones; 60% to 80% appear just once. The biggest ten clones account for less than 9% of the sample.

As regards this clone: Its antigen remains unidentified. Per-nucleotide qualities are absent, and no much larger clonotype sits a single base away.

Sequencing was performed on CD4+ T cells sorted from PBMCs after 18-hour stimulation, taken from a patient who received antiretroviral therapy. Per the publication, the cell subset or site label means: CD40L+CD69+ CD4 T cells responding to HIV-1 Gag peptides. In this chain, TRBV11-2 is recombined with TRBJ2-3; a confident D gene designation cannot be given. This receptor was identified in an adult man with HIV who was CMV-seropositive. The CDR3 region reads CASSDGDYTQYF. The bases are TGTGCCAGCAGCGATGGCGATTATACGCAGTATTTT.